Listed here are 17 T cell receptor beta chains from one sample, sequenced in a study of shared clonotypes between healthy human individuals. TCRdb keeps only in-frame clones here, not all; method: immunoSEQ multiplex PCR. The repertoire holds some 1,100,000 clones, with 78% as singletons. The specimen sequenced was memory CD4+ T cells from PBMCs. Subset here: CD45RA-negative fraction. These receptors were collected from a man aged 18 to 30 in good health. Some clones in this sample may be carry-over from other donors' samples.

CDR3 nucleotide sequence: TGTGCCAGCACCCAGGGGAGGGCAGGCACCGGGGAGCTGTTTTTT. Its translation: CASTQGRAGTGELFF. The chain employs TRBV27 and TRBJ2-2; D possibly corresponds to TRBD2 (7 bases). The CDR3 has 15 amino acids. Germline assignment: CDR1 MNHEY and CDR2 SMNVEV (reference sequence). The V end lost 7 bases, the J end lost 4 bases, and 16 bases lay between the germline ends.

The chain employs TRBV28 and TRBJ2-7; the match to TRBD1 covers 11 bases. This CDR3 is built from 16 residues. Germline CDR1 is MDHEN and CDR2 is SYDVKM. Trimming removed 2 bases from V and 6 bases from J; junction bases left unmatched: 9. CDR3 residues: CASSLGTGGSLGEQYF. The CDR3 bases are TGTGCCAGCAGTTTAGGGACAGGGGGATCACTAGGCGAGCAGTACTTC.

The rearrangement joins TRBV10-3 to TRBJ1-2; 10 nucleotides match TRBD1. The CDR3 contains 13 residues. Trimming took 6 bases from V and 8 from J; bases not matched to a gene: 6. The V gene's germline CDR1 is ENHRY and CDR2 SYGVKD. The CDR3 region has the DNA TGTGCCATCAGCCTGGGGACAGGGGTGGGCTACACCTTC. It translates to CAISLGTGVGYTF.

This clone was seen a handful of times. The gene calls are TRBV5-4 and TRBJ2-2, with 12 bases aligning to TRBD2. Germline V CDR1 and CDR2: SGHNT, YYREEE (reference sequence). This CDR3 is 16 amino acids long. Trimming cost V 2 bases and J 5 bases; bases outside gene matches: 4. The CDR3 here is CASSFWLAGGTGELFF. The CDR3 coding sequence is TGTGCCAGCAGCTTTTGGCTAGCGGGGGGGACCGGGGAGCTGTTTTTT.

This clone appeared a single time. This likely came from a read error, as a far larger clone is one base away. This chain links TRBV28 with TRBJ1-5, with 10 bases that match TRBD1. The CDR3 covers 16 residues. V lost 4 bases to trimming and J lost 7 bases; unmatched junction nucleotides: 10. Germline values: CDR1 MDHEN, CDR2 SYDVKM. CDR3 sequence reads: CASSSIEGQGGQPQHF. CDR3 DNA sequence: TGTGCCAGCAGTTCCATTGAAGGACAGGGGGGGCAGCCCCAGCATTTT.

This clone came up a few times. The genes are TRBV5-1 and TRBJ1-1; 8 bases are shared with TRBD1. V was clipped by 4 bases and J by 1 base; unmatched bases: 6. CDR3 length equals 15 residues. Per germline, CDR1 SGHRS and CDR2 YFSETQ. The DNA for the CDR3 is TGCGCCAGCAGCCGGAAGACAGGGGCGAACACTGAAGCTTTCTTT. Its protein product is CASSRKTGANTEAFF.

The chain employs TRBV10-3 and TRBJ1-5; D gene ambiguous. Trimming stripped 8 bases from V and 1 base from J, with 15 bases between. The CDR3 has 15 amino acids. Germline loops: CDR1 ENHRY, CDR2 SYGVKD. CDR3 sequence (DNA): TGTGCCATCCATGTAGGTCTGGGGAGCAATCAGCCCCAGCATTTT. As protein: CAIHVGLGSNQPQHF.

The chain couples TRBV7-9 to TRBJ1-1, with 7 nucleotides matching TRBD1. The ends lost 7 bases at V and 4 bases at J; junction bases unmatched: 12. Germline V gene lookup returns CDR1 SEHNR and CDR2 FQNEAQ (reference sequence). The CDR3 length is 15 residues. CDR3 in amino acids: CASIPLGQSVTEAFF. As DNA, the CDR3 is TGTGCCAGCATCCCCTTGGGACAGTCGGTCACTGAAGCTTTCTTT.

This chain connects TRBV11-2 to TRBJ2-7; the match to TRBD1 covers 8 bases. Trimming took 1 base from V and 3 from J; bases not matched to a gene: 14. This CDR3 contains 18 residues. Germline V gene sequence: CDR1 SGHAT, CDR2 FQNNGV. This chain's CDR3 is CASSLGLVVGGTGYEQYF. As DNA, the CDR3 is TGTGCCAGCAGCTTAGGGTTAGTGGTCGGCGGGACAGGCTACGAGCAGTACTTC. The full variable domain, rest sourced from reference TRBV11-2 and TRBJ2-7, is EAGVAQSPRYKIIEKRQSVAFWCNPISGHATLYWYQQILGQGPKLLIQFQNNGVVDDSQLPKDRFSAERLKGVDSTLKIQPAKLEDSAVYLCASSLGLVVGGTGYEQYFGPGTRLTVT.

The chain recombines TRBV7-3 with TRBJ2-1; TRBD2 aligns across 9 bases. CDR1 is SGHTA and CDR2 is FQGTGA in the germline V gene. The CDR3 consists of 18 residues. The V and J ends lost 5 bases and 7 bases, in that order; junction bases with no gene match: 18. CDR3 amino acids: CASSRPEEREAGRNEQFF. The DNA for the CDR3 is TGTGCCAGCAGCCGACCGGAGGAGCGGGAGGCGGGGCGGAATGAGCAGTTCTTC.

This clone appeared a few times. This chain links TRBV5-1 with TRBJ2-3; 9 bases agree with TRBD2. Trimming cost V 0 bases and J 5 bases; bases outside gene matches: 13. Per germline, CDR1 SGHRS and CDR2 YFSETQ. This CDR3 comprises 18 residues. The CDR3 DNA reads TGCGCCAGCAGCTTGGGAATGAGAGCGGGAGGCCGTGGAGATACGCAGTATTTT. This encodes CASSLGMRAGGRGDTQYF.

The chain carries TRBV4-1 and TRBJ2-7; TRBD2 is a possible D gene (6 bases). V dropped 0 bases and J dropped 12 bases, with 15 bases sitting between them. CDR1 is MGHRA, CDR2 YSYEKL, per germline. The CDR3 has 13 residues. In DNA form, the CDR3 reads TGCGCCAGCAGCCAAGATAAGGGACTCCCGGGGTACTTC. It codes for CASSQDKGLPGYF.

CDR3 sequence: CANGQGTYEQYF. The CDR3, as DNA: TGTGCCAACGGGCAGGGAACCTACGAGCAGTACTTC. The rearrangement links TRBV27 to TRBJ2-7, with D tentatively TRBD1 (5 bases). Germline V CDR1 and CDR2: MNHEY, SMNVEV (reference sequence). The CDR3 length is 12 residues. The ends were cut back, 10 bases at V and 2 bases at J, with 12 bases in the middle.

The J gene is TRBJ1-4, the V gene TRBV10-2; 8 bases agree with TRBD1. The CDR3 sequence is 14 residues long. The germline V gene encodes CDR1 WSHSY and CDR2 SAAADI. Losses at the gene ends were 6 bases for V and 4 bases for J; bases not matched to a gene: 4. The CDR3: CASRSGQDNEKLFF. As DNA, the CDR3 is TGCGCCAGCAGGTCGGGACAGGATAATGAAAAACTGTTTTTT.

This clone was seen more than once but under ten times. The chain recombines TRBV15 with TRBJ2-7, with TRBD1 matching over 11 bases. CDR1 and CDR2 (germline): LNHNV, YYDKDF (reference sequence). The CDR3 extends over 14 amino acids. Trimming took 5 bases from V and 6 from J; bases not matched to a gene: 6. The CDR3 DNA reads TGTGCCACCAGCCCTCGGACAGGGGGCATCGAGCAGTACTTC. Protein: CATSPRTGGIEQYF.

The genes are TRBV5-5 and TRBJ1-1; 7 nucleotides agree with TRBD1. CDR1 and CDR2 from the germline V gene are SGHKS and YYEKEE (reference sequence). CDR3 size: 16 residues. The V gene end was trimmed by 2 bases and the J gene end by 4 bases; junction bases not matched to a gene: 11. Here the CDR3 reads CASSFWAGGGSTEAFF. The CDR3, as DNA: TGTGCCAGCAGCTTCTGGGCAGGGGGAGGGAGCACTGAAGCTTTCTTT.

Remarks on this clone: Other DNA sequences in the same sample also yield this CDR3. The CDR3 is CASRMTGANTEAFF. The CDR3 bases are TGTGCCAGCAGAATGACAGGGGCGAACACTGAAGCTTTCTTT. This sequence joins TRBV27 and TRBJ1-1; 8 bases are shared with TRBD1. CDR1 is MNHEY, CDR2 SMNVEV, per germline (reference sequence). The CDR3 runs to 14 residues. V lost 6 bases and J lost 1; bases outside the gene matches: 4.